The next 12 T cell receptor beta chains were all read from a single sample in a study of radiation and T cells in renal cell carcinoma. TCRdb keeps only in-frame clones here, not all; method: immunoSEQ multiplex PCR. Of about 130,000 clones listed, more than 75% are singletons. Stated time point: blood 2 weeks post-SBRT. The treatment denotes: 15 Gy SBRT to primary tumor, nephrectomy 4 weeks later. This specimen consisted of blood, obtained from a patient whose treatment included radiotherapy and nephrectomy. These receptors were collected from an older woman with renal cell carcinoma.

The chain combines TRBV6-6 with TRBJ1-2, with 9 bases matching TRBD1. The germline CDR1 and CDR2 sequences are MNHNY and SVGAGI (reference sequence). Trimming took 4 bases from V and 3 from J; bases not matched to a gene: 6. The CDR3 is made up of 15 amino acids. The CDR3 DNA is TGTGCCAGCAGTTCCCGACAGGGGGTGGACTATGGCTACACCTTC. Translating it yields CASSSRQGVDYGYTF.

The V and J genes are TRBV4-2 and TRBJ2-4, with a weak D call TRBD2 (6 bases). Germline lookup yields CDR1 LGHNA and CDR2 YNFKEQ. The CDR3 runs 16 residues. Trimming cost V 1 base and J 2 bases, with 12 bases left between them. In DNA form, the CDR3 reads TGTGCCAGCAGCCAAGCGGCGGGGAACACCAAAAACATTCAGTACTTC. Translating gives CASSQAAGNTKNIQYF.

The chain uses TRBV9 and TRBJ1-1; weak D call: TRBD1 (6 bases). Per germline, CDR1 SGDLS and CDR2 YYNGEE. V gave up 3 bases and J gave up 5 bases, with 14 bases separating them. The CDR3 covers 14 residues. The CDR3 spells CASSGSQGRTEAFF. As DNA, the CDR3 is TGTGCCAGCAGCGGTTCACAGGGAAGGACTGAAGCTTTCTTT.

The V gene is TRBV5-4, the J gene TRBJ1-2; no clear D gene. V was pared by 5 bases and J by 2 bases, with 10 bases between. The V gene's germline CDR1 is SGHNT and CDR2 YYREEE (reference sequence). The CDR3 runs 13 residues. The CDR3 loop reads CASSDGPNYGYTF. The CDR3 DNA follows: TGTGCCAGCAGTGATGGACCGAACTATGGCTACACCTTC.

V is TRBV11-2 and J is TRBJ2-1, with D hard to call. In germline, CDR1 is SGHAT, CDR2 FQNNGV. Between the trimmed V and J ends, which lost 1 base and 9 bases, there was a span of 10 bases. The CDR3 is made up of 13 amino acids. The CDR3 here is CASSLASRSEQFF. The CDR3 DNA sequence: TGTGCCAGCAGCTTAGCCTCTAGGAGTGAGCAGTTCTTC.

This chain uses TRBV9 with TRBJ2-1; D not resolved. V lost 2 bases and J 7 bases, leaving 10 bases between the germline ends. Germline lookup yields CDR1 SGDLS and CDR2 YYNGEE. The CDR3 is 13 amino acids. DNA of the CDR3: TGTGCCAGCAGCGTGTCCCGGGTGAATGAGCAGTTCTTC. Amino acids: CASSVSRVNEQFF.

The chain employs TRBV28 and TRBJ1-1; 7 bases fit TRBD1. The CDR3 extends over 14 amino acids. Trimming cost V 10 bases and J 4 bases; bases outside gene matches: 12. Germline V gene data show CDR1 as MDHEN and CDR2 as SYDVKM. The CDR3 nucleotides read TGTGCCATCTGTGGACAGGTTTTTATCACTGAAGCTTTCTTT. Translating it yields CAICGQVFITEAFF.

CDR3 sequence (DNA): TGTGCCAGCAGTCCCGGCGGGACTGCTAGTACTGAGCAGTTCTTC. This encodes CASSPGGTASTEQFF. The chain couples TRBV27 to TRBJ2-1; TRBD2 might be the D (6 bases). The germline CDR1 and CDR2 sequences are MNHEY and SMNVEV (reference sequence). Trimming took off 5 bases at V and 9 bases at J, with 20 bases between the two ends. This CDR3 spans 15 amino acids.

The chain employs TRBV28 and TRBJ1-4, with D uncertain. The CDR3 consists of 15 residues. Germline loops: CDR1 MDHEN, CDR2 SYDVKM. Trimming left V 7 bases short and J 8 bases short, with 20 bases between. Written as DNA, the CDR3 is TGTGCCAGCAACCCTTCGGGTAGCTTCGCAGAAAAACTGTTTTTT. As protein: CASNPSGSFAEKLFF.

The genes are TRBV2 and TRBJ2-2; 8 positions agree with TRBD1. From germline, CDR1 is SNHLY and CDR2 FYNNEI. V was clipped by 5 bases and J by 5 bases; unmatched bases: 7. The CDR3 extends over 15 amino acids. Here the CDR3 reads CASSITTGGTGELFF. The CDR3, as DNA: TGTGCCAGCAGTATCACTACAGGGGGTACCGGGGAGCTGTTTTTT.

As to this clone: Germline and junction disagree at one end, which may indicate a read error. The chain carries TRBV7-7 and TRBJ2-5, with D hard to call. This CDR3 has 11 residues. Per germline, CDR1 SSHAT and CDR2 FNYEAQ (reference sequence). The chain's CDR3 is CASSLQETQYF. DNA of the CDR3: TGTGCTAGCAGCTTACAAGAGACCCAGTACTTC.

The chain has TRBV28 and TRBJ2-2, with D hard to call. Germline V gene data show CDR1 as MDHEN and CDR2 as SYDVKM. Trimming stripped 6 bases from V and 6 bases from J, with 11 bases between. This CDR3 region has 13 residues. CDR3 protein: CASSLPAPGELFF. The CDR3 DNA reads TGTGCCAGCAGCCTGCCGGCGCCCGGGGAGCTGTTTTTT.